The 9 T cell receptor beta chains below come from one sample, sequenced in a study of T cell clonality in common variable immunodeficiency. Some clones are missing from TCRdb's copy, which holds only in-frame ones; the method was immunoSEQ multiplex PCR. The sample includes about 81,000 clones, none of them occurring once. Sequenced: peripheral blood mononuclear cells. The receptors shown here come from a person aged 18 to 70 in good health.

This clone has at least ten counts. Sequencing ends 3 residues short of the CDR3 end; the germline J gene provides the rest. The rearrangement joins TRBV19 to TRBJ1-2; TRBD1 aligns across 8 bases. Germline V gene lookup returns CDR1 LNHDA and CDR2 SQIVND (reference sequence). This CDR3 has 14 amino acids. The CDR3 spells CASSIARQGRGYTF. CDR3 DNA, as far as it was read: TGTGCCAGTAGTATAGCCAGACAGGGGCGCGGC.

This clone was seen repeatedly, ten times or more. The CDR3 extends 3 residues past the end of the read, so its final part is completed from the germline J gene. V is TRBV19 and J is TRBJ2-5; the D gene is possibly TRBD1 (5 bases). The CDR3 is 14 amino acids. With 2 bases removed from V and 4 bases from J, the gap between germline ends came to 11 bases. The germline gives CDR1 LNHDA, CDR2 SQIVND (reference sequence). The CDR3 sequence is CASSIRGRRETQYF. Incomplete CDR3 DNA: TGTGCCAGTAGTATAAGGGGAAGAAGAGAGACC.

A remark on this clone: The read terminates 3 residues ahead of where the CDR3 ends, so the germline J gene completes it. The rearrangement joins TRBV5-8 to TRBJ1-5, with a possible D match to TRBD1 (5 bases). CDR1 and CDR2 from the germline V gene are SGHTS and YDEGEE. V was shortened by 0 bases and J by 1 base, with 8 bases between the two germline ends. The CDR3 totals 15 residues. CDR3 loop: CASSLGRGSNQPQHF. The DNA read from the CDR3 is TGTGCCAGCAGCTTGGGTCGGGGGAGCAATCAGCCC.

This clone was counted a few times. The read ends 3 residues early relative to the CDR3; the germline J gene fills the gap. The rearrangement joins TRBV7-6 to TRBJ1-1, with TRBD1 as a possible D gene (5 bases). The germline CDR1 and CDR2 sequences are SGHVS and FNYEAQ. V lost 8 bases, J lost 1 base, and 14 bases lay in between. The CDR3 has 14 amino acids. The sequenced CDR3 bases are TGTGCCAGCGGAGCAGGGAGGAGGAACACTGAA. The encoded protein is CASGAGRRNTE. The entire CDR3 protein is CASGAGRRNTEAFF.

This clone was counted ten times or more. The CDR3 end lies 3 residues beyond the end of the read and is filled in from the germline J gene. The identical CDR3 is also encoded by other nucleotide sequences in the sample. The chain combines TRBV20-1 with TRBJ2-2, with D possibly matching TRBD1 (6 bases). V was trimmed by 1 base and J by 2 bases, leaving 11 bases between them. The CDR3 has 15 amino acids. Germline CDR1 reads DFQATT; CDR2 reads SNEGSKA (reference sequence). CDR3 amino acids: CSARGTELNTGELFF. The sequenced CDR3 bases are TGCAGTGCTAGAGGGACAGAACTTAACACCGGGGAG.

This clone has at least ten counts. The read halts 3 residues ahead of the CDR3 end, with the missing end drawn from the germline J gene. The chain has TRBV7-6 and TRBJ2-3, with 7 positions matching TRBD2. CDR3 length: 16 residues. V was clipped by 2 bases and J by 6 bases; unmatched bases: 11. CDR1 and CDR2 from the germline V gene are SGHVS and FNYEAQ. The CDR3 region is CASSLSRSGIADTQYF. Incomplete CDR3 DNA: TGTGCCAGCAGCTTAAGTCGCAGCGGGATAGCCGATACG.

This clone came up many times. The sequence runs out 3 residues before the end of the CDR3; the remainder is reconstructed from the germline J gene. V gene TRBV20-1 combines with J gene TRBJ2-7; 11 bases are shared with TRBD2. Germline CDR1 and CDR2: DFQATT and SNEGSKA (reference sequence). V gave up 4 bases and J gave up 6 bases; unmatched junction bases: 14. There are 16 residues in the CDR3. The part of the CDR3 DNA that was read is TGCAGTGCTACCGCTAGCGGGAGGTCTACGGGGGTCGAG. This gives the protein CSATASGRSTGVE. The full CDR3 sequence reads CSATASGRSTGVEQYF.

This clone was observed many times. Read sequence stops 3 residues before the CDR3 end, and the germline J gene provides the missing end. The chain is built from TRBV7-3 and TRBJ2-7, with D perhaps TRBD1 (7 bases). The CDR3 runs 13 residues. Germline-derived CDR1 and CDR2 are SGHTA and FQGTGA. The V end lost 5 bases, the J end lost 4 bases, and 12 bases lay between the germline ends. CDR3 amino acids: CASSPTGRYEQYF. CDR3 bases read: TGTGCCAGCAGCCCGACAGGGAGGTACGAG.

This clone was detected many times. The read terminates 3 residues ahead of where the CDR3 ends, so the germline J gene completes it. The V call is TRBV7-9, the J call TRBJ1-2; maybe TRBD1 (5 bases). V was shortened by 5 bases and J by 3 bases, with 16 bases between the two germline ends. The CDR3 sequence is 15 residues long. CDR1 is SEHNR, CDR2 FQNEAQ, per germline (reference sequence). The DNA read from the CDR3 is TGTGCCAGCAGCCGATGGGGGGATTCGGACTATGGC. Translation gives CASSRWGDSDYG. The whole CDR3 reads CASSRWGDSDYGYTF.